This TCR beta chain was obtained from a study of shared clonotypes between healthy human individuals. The wider study: Three CD4 naive, three CD4 memory, two CD8 naive and one CD8 memory plate were used per donor. Study-level findings and limits: Sharing across four donors was highest in naive CD4 (around 5%) and lowest in memory CD8 (around 0.4%). Memory subsets generally showed smaller estimated richness than naive subsets did.

This CDR3 contains 13 residues. CDR1 is SGDLS, CDR2 YYNGEE, per germline. Trimming cost V 6 bases and J 2 bases, with 11 bases left between them. TCRdb keeps only in-frame clones here, not all; method: immunoSEQ multiplex PCR. In the table there are approximately 2.5 million clones, approximately 92% of which are singletons. This clone has a handful of counts. Its antigen is not identified. V gene TRBV9 combines with J gene TRBJ1-1; D unclear. This receptor was taken from a man aged 18 to 30 in good health. The sequencing input was naive CD4+ T cells sorted from blood. Indicated subset: CD45RA+ positively selected. Here the CDR3 reads CASNRRENTEAFF. The CDR3 DNA follows: TGTGCCAGCAATAGAAGGGAAAACACTGAAGCTTTCTTT.